This T cell receptor beta chain was profiled in a study of T-cell reconstitution after alpha-beta-depleted transplantation in children. V was clipped by 5 bases and J by 2 bases; unmatched bases: 2. The CDR3 consists of 14 residues. Unique molecular identifiers featured in how the TCRbeta library was prepared. Each CDR3 protein gets one entry after TCRdb re-called the PCR reads with MiXCR. The sample carries over 400,000 distinct CDR3 sequences, approximately 12% recorded once. This clonotype was observed many times. This clonotype originated in a human donor who donated a stem cell graft to a child with combined immunodeficiency. The chain combines TRBV12-3 or TRBV12-4 with TRBJ2-7, with 11 bases identical to TRBD2. Sequencing used PBMCs from the stem cell graft donor, obtained from the stem cell graft. The CDR3 DNA reads TGTGCCAGCAGTAATAGCGGGAGGGCCTACGAGCAGTACTTC. It encodes CASSNSGRAYEQYF.